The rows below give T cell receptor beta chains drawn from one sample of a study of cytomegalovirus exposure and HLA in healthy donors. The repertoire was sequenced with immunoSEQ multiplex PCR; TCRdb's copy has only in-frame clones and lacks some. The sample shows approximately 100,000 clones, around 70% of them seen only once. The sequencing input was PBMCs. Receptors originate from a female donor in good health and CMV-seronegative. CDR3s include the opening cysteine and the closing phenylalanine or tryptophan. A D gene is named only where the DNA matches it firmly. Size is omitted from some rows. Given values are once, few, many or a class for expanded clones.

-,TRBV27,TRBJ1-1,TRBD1,TGTGCCAGCAGTTCAGGCCCCGGGACAGCGAACACTGAAGCTTTCTTT,CASSSGPGTANTEAFF
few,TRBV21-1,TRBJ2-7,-,TGTGCCAGCAGCAAGGGGACAGGGGGCTACGAGCAGTACTTC,CASSKGTGGYEQYF
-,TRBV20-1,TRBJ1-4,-,TGCAGTGCTAGGGGGGGTGAAAAACTGTTTTTT,CSARGGEKLFF
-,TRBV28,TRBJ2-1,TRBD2,TGTGCCAGCAGTTTGGGACTAGTTTCCAATGAGCAGTTCTTC,CASSLGLVSNEQFF
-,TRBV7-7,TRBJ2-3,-,TGTGCTAGCAGCTCCAGTAGCGGCCCGAATACGCAGTATTTT,CASSSSSGPNTQYF
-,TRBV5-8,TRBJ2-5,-,TGTGCCAGCAGCCCCTACCAGGGTATGGAAGAGACCCAGTACTTC,CASSPYQGMEETQYF
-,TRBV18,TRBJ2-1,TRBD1,TGTGCCAGCTCGGACGGGACAGGATCGCAGCTGGAGCAGTTCTTC,CASSDGTGSQLEQFF
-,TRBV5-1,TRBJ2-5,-,TGCGCCAGCAGCTTGGGACTCCAGTACCAAGAGACCCAGTACTTC,CASSLGLQYQETQYF
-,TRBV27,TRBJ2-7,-,TGTGCCAGCAGTTTTGACGGTAGGGGGATCTCCTACGAGCAGTACTTC,CASSFDGRGISYEQYF
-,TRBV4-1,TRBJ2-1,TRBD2,TGCGCCAGCAGCGGACAGGGTTCAGGACTAGCGGGGAATGAGCGGTTCTTC,CASSGQGSGLAGNERFF
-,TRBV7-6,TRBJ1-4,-,TGTGCCAGCAGCCTCACAGGGAATGAAAAACTGTTTTTT,CASSLTGNEKLFF
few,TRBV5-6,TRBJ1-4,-,TGTGCCAGCAGCTTTGAGGATGAAAAACTGTTTTTT,CASSFEDEKLFF
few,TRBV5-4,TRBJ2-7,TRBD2,TGTGCCAGCAGTCGAGCGGGAGTGGCGGCTAACGAGCAGTACTTC,CASSRAGVAANEQYF
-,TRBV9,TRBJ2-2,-,TGTGCCAGCAGCAAGGCCGGGACTAACACCGGGGAGCTGTTTTTT,CASSKAGTNTGELFF
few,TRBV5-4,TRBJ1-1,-,TGTGCCAGCAGCTCAGGACAGCTAAGGGTCACTGAAGCTTTCTTT,CASSSGQLRVTEAFF
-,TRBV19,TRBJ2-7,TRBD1,TGTGCCAGTAGTGGGGGGACAGGGGCCTCCTACGAGCAGTACTTC,CASSGGTGASYEQYF
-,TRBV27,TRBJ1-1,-,TGTGCCAGCAGTTTATCGAGGAACACTGAAGCTTTCTTT,CASSLSRNTEAFF
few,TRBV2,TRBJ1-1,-,TGTGCCAGCAGTGAACAAATCGGAGGCACTGAAGCTTTCTTT,CASSEQIGGTEAFF
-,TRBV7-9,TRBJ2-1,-,TGTGCCAGCAGCCCCTCGGTTTCGCGGAGCCCCTACAATGAGCAGTTCTTC,CASSPSVSRSPYNEQFF
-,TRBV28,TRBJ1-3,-,TGTGCCAGCAGTTCGCCCCACAGGAGCCCTGGAAACACCATATATTTT,CASSSPHRSPGNTIYF
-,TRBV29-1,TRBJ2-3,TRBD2,TGCAGCGTTTCCCACCTCGGACTAGCGGGAGGTATGGATACGCAGTATTTT,CSVSHLGLAGGMDTQYF
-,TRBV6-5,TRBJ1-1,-,TGTGCCAGCAGGGCGAACACTGAAGCTTTCTTT,CASRANTEAFF
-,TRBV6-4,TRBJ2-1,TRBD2,TGTGCCAGCAGTCCCGGGACTAGCAATGAGCAGTTCTTC,CASSPGTSNEQFF
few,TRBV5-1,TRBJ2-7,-,TGCGCCAGCAGCATTACAGGGAGCTCCTACGAGCAGTACTTC,CASSITGSSYEQYF
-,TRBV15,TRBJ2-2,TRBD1,TGTGCCACCAGCGACCGACAGGGGGCGCCGAACACCGGGGAGCTGTTTTTT,CATSDRQGAPNTGELFF
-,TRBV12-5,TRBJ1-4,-,TGTGCTAGTGGTTTGGGGGGGAGGGGAACTAATGAAAAACTGTTTTTT,CASGLGGRGTNEKLFF
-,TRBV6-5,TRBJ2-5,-,TGTGCCAGCAGTTACGGGGGGCAAGAGACCCAGTACTTC,CASSYGGQETQYF
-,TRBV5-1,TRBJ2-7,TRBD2,TGCGCCAGCAGCTTGCTAGCGGGAGGAGGGGCCTACGAGCAGTACTTC,CASSLLAGGGAYEQYF
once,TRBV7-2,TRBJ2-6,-,TGTGCCAGCAGCCCCCGGTCAGGTTCGGGGGCCAACGTCCTGACTTTC,CASSPRSGSGANVLTF
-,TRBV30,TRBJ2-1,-,TGTGCCTGGAGTGTAGGTGGGCACACGAGCTCCTACAATGAGCAGTTCTTC,CAWSVGGHTSSYNEQFF
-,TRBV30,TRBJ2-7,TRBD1,TGTGCCTGGACCCGGGTCCGGGACAGCACCTACGAGCAGTACTTC,CAWTRVRDSTYEQYF
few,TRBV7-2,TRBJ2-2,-,TGTGCCAGCAGCTTAGGAGCTAGCGTTATGGGCGGGGAGCTGTTTTTT,CASSLGASVMGGELFF
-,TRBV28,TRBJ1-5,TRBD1,TGTGCCAGCAGTAGCACAGGGGTTCAGCCCCAGCATTTT,CASSSTGVQPQHF